This T cell receptor (beta chain) was captured by sequencing in a study of beta chain features in type 1 diabetes. General study points: TCRB CDR3 length was moderately but significantly reduced in all four CD4+ subsets of Type 1 diabetes patients. Whatever favoring of shorter templates PCR might show would apply equally to patients and controls. Insertions at VDJ junctions were less frequent in type 1 diabetes patients. These patients also deleted more nucleotides at the same junctions.

What was sequenced were expressed TCRB transcripts, since all of the isolated RNA had been reverse transcribed. The table came from immunoSEQ multiplex PCR; TCRdb's copy has only in-frame clones and leaves some out. The data show nearly 700,000 clones, 10% to 15% seen once. There are a few counts of this clone. Its specificity is unknown. V was shortened by 0 bases and J by 6 bases, with 9 bases between the two germline ends. The length of the CDR3 is 14 residues. Germline CDR1 is MNHEY and CDR2 is SVGAGI. The clonotype comes from a man aged 18-30 years with type 1 diabetes. The material sequenced was naive CD4+ T cells from blood. The chain carries TRBV6-5 and TRBJ1-5; D uncertain. For the CDR3, the DNA is TGTGCCAGCAGTTACTCGATGGGAAGTCAGCCCCAGCATTTT. Protein product: CASSYSMGSQPQHF.